These 21 T cell receptor beta chains were sequenced from one sample in a study of response to subunit inactivated influenza vaccine. TCRdb re-derived calls from the RT-PCR reads in MiXCR, one entry per CDR3 protein. This table has 650,000 to 800,000 distinct CDR3 sequences, around 18% appearing once. The input for sequencing was PBMCs from blood, taken 5 days after vaccination. The source is a man in his fifties or sixties who received an inactivated influenza vaccine.

DNA for the CDR3: TGTGCCAGCAGTTACGGGAACAGCTATGAAAAACTGTTTTTT. Encoded protein: CASSYGNSYEKLFF. The chain couples TRBV6-5 to TRBJ1-4; D not certain. The CDR3 covers 14 residues. Trimming took 2 bases from V and 6 from J, leaving 10 bases between them. From germline, CDR1 is MNHEY and CDR2 SVGAGI.

The gene calls are TRBV20-1 and TRBJ1-5, with D perhaps matching TRBD1 (5 bases). Germline V lookup: CDR1 DFQATT, CDR2 SNEGSKA (reference sequence). The CDR3 runs 13 residues. Deletions cut 0 bases from V and 3 bases from J, with 6 bases between. CDR3 amino acids: CSARETVNQPQHF. DNA of the CDR3: TGCAGTGCTAGAGAGACAGTCAATCAGCCCCAGCATTTT.

This clonotype was seen a handful of times. J is TRBJ2-3 and V is TRBV27; 8 bases match TRBD2. This CDR3 has 19 amino acids. The V segment lost 2 bases and the J segment 1 base; nucleotides outside the gene matches: 14. CDR1 MNHEY and CDR2 SMNVEV come from the germline V gene (reference sequence). The CDR3 DNA is TGTGCCAGCAGTTTAGTGCGCGGGGGGCCTAGGGGAGGCACAGATACGCAGTATTTT. This gives the protein CASSLVRGGPRGGTDTQYF.

This clonotype appeared a few times. The chain combines TRBV11-2 with TRBJ2-1; D is undetermined. The CDR3 length is 15 residues. Looked up from germline, CDR1 is SGHAT and CDR2 is FQNNGV. Between the trimmed V and J ends, which lost 4 bases and 3 bases, there was a span of 13 bases. Written as DNA, the CDR3 is TGTGCCAGCAGCTCCCGGCCAGATAACTACAATGAGCAGTTCTTC. Its protein is CASSSRPDNYNEQFF.

This chain links TRBV4-3 with TRBJ2-3; 10 positions agree with TRBD2. Per germline, CDR1 LGHNA and CDR2 YSLEER. J lost 11 bases, V lost 8 bases, and 19 bases had no gene match. This CDR3 is built from 16 residues. This chain's CDR3 is CASPRRRPSGGIVQYF. In nucleotides, the CDR3 is TGCGCCAGCCCGCGCCGGCGTCCTAGCGGGGGTATCGTGCAGTATTTT.

As regards this clonotype: Since a much larger clone is just one base distant, this may be a read error. The V call is TRBV12-3 or TRBV12-4, the J call TRBJ2-7, with D uncertain. CDR3 size: 13 residues. Trimming removed 2 bases from V and 5 bases from J, with 10 bases in between. CDR3 coding DNA: TGTGCCAGCAGTTTACGGGTGATCCACGAGCAGTACTTC. It is translated as CASSLRVIHEQYF.

The chain couples TRBV2 to TRBJ2-1; D uncertain. The CDR3 spans 15 residues. V lost 7 bases and J lost 5, with 18 bases in between. Germline CDR1 is SNHLY and CDR2 is FYNNEI. The CDR3 DNA reads as TGTGCCAGCACCAGACACCATCCTAGGAACAATGAGCAGTTCTTC. Protein product: CASTRHHPRNNEQFF.

The CDR3 region has the DNA TGTGCCAGCAGTTTAAGGGGGGACGTCCGCGAGCAGTACTTC. The encoded protein is CASSLRGDVREQYF. This chain joins TRBV28 and TRBJ2-7, with D possibly being TRBD1 or TRBD2 (6 bases each). The CDR3 is 14 residues long. V was pared by 2 bases and J by 6 bases, with 14 bases between. Germline lookup yields CDR1 MDHEN and CDR2 SYDVKM.

V and J are TRBV25-1 and TRBJ2-1; weak D call: TRBD1 (5 bases). The CDR3 is made up of 15 amino acids. V was pared by 8 bases and J by 4 bases, with 18 bases between. The germline V gene has CDR1 MGHDK and CDR2 SYGVNS. CDR3 loop: CASSLRDRLYNEQFF. DNA of the CDR3: TGTGCCAGCTCCCTCCGCGACAGACTTTACAATGAGCAGTTCTTC.

The rearrangement uses TRBV20-1 and TRBJ1-5; D unclear. Germline V gene data show CDR1 as DFQATT and CDR2 as SNEGSKA (reference sequence). There are 14 residues in the CDR3. Deletions cut 3 bases from V and 0 bases from J, with 9 bases between. CDR3 DNA: TGCAGTGCTAGCGGCGATTATAGCAATCAGCCCCAGCATTTT. Translating it yields CSASGDYSNQPQHF.

The V and J genes are TRBV5-1 and TRBJ1-1, with D possibly matching TRBD1 (6 bases). Trimming stripped 2 bases from V and 5 bases from J, with 16 bases between. This CDR3 contains 15 residues. The germline gives CDR1 SGHRS, CDR2 YFSETQ. The CDR3 DNA sequence: TGCGCCAGCAGCTTCACGACAGGTGGAGGGACTGAAGCTTTCTTT. Amino acid sequence: CASSFTTGGGTEAFF.

This clonotype was observed a handful of times. This rearrangement joins TRBV18 to TRBJ1-4, with a weak D call TRBD1 (5 bases). The CDR3 length is 15 residues. Trimming removed 8 bases at V and 0 bases at J, with 13 bases between. Germline values: CDR1 KGHSH, CDR2 LQKENI. DNA of the CDR3: TGTGCCAGCCTACCGGGACCGGCAACTAATGAAAAACTGTTTTTT. The encoded protein is CASLPGPATNEKLFF.

The chain carries TRBV7-2 and TRBJ2-2, with 9 bases matching TRBD1. The V gene's germline CDR1 is SGHTA and CDR2 FQGNSA. The junction had 3 bases not matched to a gene; V was cut back by 3 bases and J by 4 bases. This CDR3 is built from 15 residues. The CDR3 region has the DNA TGTGCCAGCAGCTTCCAGACAGGGGGCACCGGGGAGCTGTTTTTT. This encodes CASSFQTGGTGELFF.

The gene calls are TRBV28 and TRBJ2-2; D remains unclear. Trimming took off 7 bases at V and 1 base at J, with 10 bases between the two ends. CDR1 is MDHEN and CDR2 is SYDVKM in the germline V gene. The CDR3 loop spans 14 amino acids. CDR3 coding DNA: TGTGCCAGCACCACGGTAGGGAACACCGGGGAGCTGTTTTTT. Its protein product is CASTTVGNTGELFF.

This chain joins TRBV5-6 and TRBJ2-5; D is unresolved. V shed 1 base and J shed 1 base, with 8 bases lying between them. This CDR3 has 14 amino acids. Germline V gene sequence: CDR1 SGHDT, CDR2 YYEEEE. CDR3 sequence reads: CASSLMVGQETQYF. Here the CDR3 DNA reads TGTGCCAGCAGCTTGATGGTGGGCCAAGAGACCCAGTACTTC. Using reference TRBV5-6 and TRBJ2-5 for the parts outside the CDR3, the full variable domain is DAGVTQSPTHLIKTRGQQVTLRCSPKSGHDTVSWYQQALGQGPQFIFQYYEEEERQRGNFPDRFSGHQFPNYSSELNVNALLLGDSALYLCASSLMVGQETQYFGPGTRLLVL.

This clonotype was seen ten or more times. The chain carries TRBV28 and TRBJ1-3; weak D call: TRBD1 (6 bases). Trimming shortened V by 6 bases and J by 2 bases, and 11 bases separated the two germline ends. The length of the CDR3 is 14 residues. From germline, CDR1 is MDHEN and CDR2 SYDVKM. The CDR3 coding sequence is TGTGCCAGCAGACCAGGGGTAGCTGGAAACACCATATATTTT. Translating gives CASRPGVAGNTIYF.

This clonotype occurred a few times. The CDR3 spells CASSLQTGLGTDTQYF. The CDR3 coding sequence is TGCGCCAGCAGCCTCCAGACAGGGCTGGGCACAGATACGCAGTATTTT. V is TRBV5-1 and J is TRBJ2-3; 7 bases match TRBD1. CDR3 length: 16 amino acids. Germline assignment: CDR1 SGHRS and CDR2 YFSETQ. V gave up 4 bases and J gave up 1 base; unmatched junction bases: 9. The whole variable domain, remainder taken from reference TRBV5-1 and TRBJ2-3, is KAGVTQTPRYLIKTRGQQVTLSCSPISGHRSVSWYQQTPGQGLQFLFEYFSETQRNKGNFPGRFSGRQFSNSRSEMNVSTLELGDSALYLCASSLQTGLGTDTQYFGPGTRLTVL.

This clonotype showed up many times. In DNA form, the CDR3 reads TGCAGCGTTGGAGGGGGCAATCAGCCCCAGCATTTT. Protein product: CSVGGGNQPQHF. The V gene is TRBV29-1, the J gene TRBJ1-5, with D possibly matching TRBD1 (5 bases). Trimming removed 4 bases at V and 2 bases at J, with 6 bases between. The CDR3 runs 12 residues. CDR1 and CDR2 from the germline V gene are SQVTM and ANQGSEA.

This clonotype was counted between two and nine times. The rearrangement uses TRBV7-2 and TRBJ2-7, with a weak D call TRBD1 (5 bases). CDR1 SGHTA and CDR2 FQGNSA come from the germline V gene. V was shortened by 5 bases and J by 2 bases, with 16 bases between the two germline ends. The CDR3 loop spans 15 amino acids. CDR3 nucleotide sequence: TGTGCCAGCAGCCCCGCCAGGGCCCACACCTACGAGCAGTACTTC. Translated: CASSPARAHTYEQYF.

This chain links TRBV2 with TRBJ2-3; 15 nucleotides agree with TRBD2. CDR1 SNHLY and CDR2 FYNNEI come from the germline V gene. Germline trimming cut 5 bases from V and 3 bases from J; bases unmatched to any gene: 9. The CDR3 consists of 18 residues. CDR3 protein: CASSPRGLAGGPTDTQYF. CDR3 coding DNA: TGTGCCAGCAGTCCGAGAGGACTAGCGGGGGGGCCAACAGATACGCAGTATTTT.

This clonotype was picked up a small number of times. The CDR3 DNA reads TGCAGTGCTAGGGGGCTAGCGGGGGGGCCAGGTGCAGATACGCAGTATTTT. It translates to CSARGLAGGPGADTQYF. The genes are TRBV20-1 and TRBJ2-3, with 12 bases aligning to TRBD2. Germline loops: CDR1 DFQATT, CDR2 SNEGSKA (reference sequence). The CDR3 runs 17 residues. Unmatched junction bases numbered 11, after V lost 3 bases and J lost 4 bases.